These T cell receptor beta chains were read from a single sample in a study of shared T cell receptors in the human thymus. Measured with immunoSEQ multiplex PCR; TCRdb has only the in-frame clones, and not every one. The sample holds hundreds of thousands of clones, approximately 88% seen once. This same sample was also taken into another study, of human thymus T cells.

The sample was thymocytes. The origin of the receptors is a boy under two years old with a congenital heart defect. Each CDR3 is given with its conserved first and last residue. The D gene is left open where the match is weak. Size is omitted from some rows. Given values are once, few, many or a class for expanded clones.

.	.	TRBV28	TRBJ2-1	CASSAGPTYNEQFF	TGTGCCAGCAGTGCGGGACCCACCTACAATGAGCAGTTCTTC
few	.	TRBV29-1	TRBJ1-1	CSVESRVGTEAFF	TGCAGCGTTGAAAGCAGGGTGGGCACTGAAGCTTTCTTT
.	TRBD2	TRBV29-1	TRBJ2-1	CSVDSGRAWDEQFF	TGCAGCGTTGATAGCGGGAGGGCCTGGGATGAGCAGTTCTTC
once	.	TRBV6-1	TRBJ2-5	CASREGAAETQYF	TGTGCCAGCAGGGAGGGAGCAGCTGAGACCCAGTACTTC
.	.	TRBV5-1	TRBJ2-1	CASSLTSPLDNEQFF	TGCGCCAGCAGCTTGACTAGCCCCCTTGACAATGAGCAGTTCTTC
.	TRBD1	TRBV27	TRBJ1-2	CASRQGDYGYTF	TGTGCCAGCAGGCAGGGGGACTATGGCTACACCTTC
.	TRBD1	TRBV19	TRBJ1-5	CASRSGQGLSNQPQHF	TGTGCCAGTAGATCGGGACAGGGGCTGAGCAATCAGCCCCAGCATTTT
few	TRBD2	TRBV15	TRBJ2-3	CATSRDQGGTSTDTQYF	TGTGCCACCAGCAGAGATCAGGGAGGGACTAGCACAGATACGCAGTATTTT
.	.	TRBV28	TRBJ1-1	CASSFRVRQLGAKDTEAFF	TGTGCCAGCAGTTTTAGAGTCCGCCAGTTAGGGGCTAAGGACACTGAAGCTTTCTTT
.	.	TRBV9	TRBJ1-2	CASSSSDSLPSYTF	TGTGCCAGCAGCTCCTCGGACAGTCTTCCGAGCTACACCTTC
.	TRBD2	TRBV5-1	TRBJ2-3	CASSLGTSKSTDTQYF	TGCGCCAGCAGCTTGGGGACTAGCAAGAGCACAGATACGCAGTATTTT
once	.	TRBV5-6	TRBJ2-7	CASSHQLGGLRYEQYF	TGTGCCAGCAGCCATCAACTTGGGGGCCTTCGGTACGAGCAGTACTTC
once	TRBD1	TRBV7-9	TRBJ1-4	CASSRGQDNEKLFF	TGTGCCAGCAGTCGGGGACAGGACAATGAAAAACTGTTTTTT
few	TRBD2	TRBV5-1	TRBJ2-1	CASSSILAGGGNEQFF	TGCGCCAGCAGCAGTATTCTAGCGGGAGGGGGGAATGAGCAGTTCTTC
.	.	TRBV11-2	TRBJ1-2	CASSVVGARNVYGYTF	TGTGCCAGCAGCGTGGTGGGGGCAAGAAACGTCTATGGCTACACCTTC
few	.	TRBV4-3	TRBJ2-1	CASSQDPRSGSYNEQFF	TGCGCCAGCAGCCAAGATCCCCGGAGCGGGTCTTACAATGAGCAGTTCTTC
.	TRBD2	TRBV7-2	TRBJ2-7	CASSPYPSGVYYEQYF	TGTGCCAGCAGCCCTTATCCGAGCGGGGTGTACTACGAGCAGTACTTC
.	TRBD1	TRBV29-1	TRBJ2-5	CSVEDRQGAGETQYF	TGCAGCGTTGAAGATCGACAGGGGGCTGGAGAGACCCAGTACTTC
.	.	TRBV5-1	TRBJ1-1	CASRGPATEAFF	TGCGCCAGCAGGGGGCCGGCAACTGAAGCTTTCTTT
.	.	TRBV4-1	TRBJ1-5	CASSQDLIMVEGWQPQHF	TGCGCCAGCAGCCAAGATCTAATAATGGTGGAGGGCTGGCAGCCCCAGCATTTT
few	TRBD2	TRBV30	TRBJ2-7	CAWSVPAGFSYEQYF	TGTGCCTGGAGTGTTCCAGCGGGATTCTCCTACGAGCAGTACTTC
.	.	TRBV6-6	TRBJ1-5	CASSKEGCNQPQHF	TGTGCCAGCAGTAAGGAGGGCTGCAATCAGCCCCAGCATTTT
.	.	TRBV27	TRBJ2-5	CASSRLEKQETQYF	TGTGCCAGCAGTAGGCTAGAGAAACAAGAGACCCAGTACTTC
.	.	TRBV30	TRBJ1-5	CAWSEHTIGAPGPQHF	TGTGCCTGGAGTGAGCACACCATTGGGGCCCCGGGGCCCCAGCATTTT
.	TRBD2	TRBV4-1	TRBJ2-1	CASSQDAAGANEQFF	TGCGCCAGCAGCCAAGATGCGGCGGGAGCAAATGAGCAGTTCTTC
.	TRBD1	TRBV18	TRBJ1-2	CASSLSGQCLRGYTF	TGTGCCAGCTCCCTTTCGGGACAGTGTTTGCGGGGCTACACCTTC
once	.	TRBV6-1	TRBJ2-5	CASSEASRETQYF	TGTGCCAGCAGTGAAGCTAGTCGGGAGACCCAGTACTTC
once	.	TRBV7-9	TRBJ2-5	CASSSQGDSQETQYF	TGTGCCAGCAGCTCACAGGGAGACTCTCAAGAGACCCAGTACTTC
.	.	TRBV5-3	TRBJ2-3	CAREKDPGQSTDTQYF	TGTGCCAGAGAAAAAGACCCGGGACAAAGCACAGATACGCAGTATTTT
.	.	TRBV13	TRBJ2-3	CASSLKGGAPTHTQYF	TGTGCCAGCAGCTTGAAAGGGGGGGCTCCCACACATACGCAGTATTTT
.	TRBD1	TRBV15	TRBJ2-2	CATSRDSGTGETGELFF	TGTGCCACCAGCAGAGATTCCGGGACAGGGGAAACCGGGGAGCTGTTTTTT
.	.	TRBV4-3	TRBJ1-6	CASSQDPGRNDNSPLHF	TGCGCCAGCAGCCAAGATCCAGGTCGAAACGATAATTCACCCCTCCACTTT
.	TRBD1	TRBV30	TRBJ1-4	CAWSEVWDRTNEKLFF	TGTGCCTGGAGTGAGGTGTGGGACAGAACTAATGAAAAACTGTTTTTT
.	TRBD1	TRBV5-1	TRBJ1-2	CASSQPAGPRGSDYGYTF	TGCGCCAGCAGCCAGCCGGCCGGCCCCAGGGGGAGTGACTATGGCTACACCTTC
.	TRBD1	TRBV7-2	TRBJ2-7	CASTGTGKSSYEQYF	TGTGCCAGCACCGGGACAGGGAAAAGCTCCTACGAGCAGTACTTC
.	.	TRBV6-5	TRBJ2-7	CASSYGLSPAYEQYF	TGTGCCAGCAGTTACGGGCTCTCTCCGGCCTACGAGCAGTACTTC
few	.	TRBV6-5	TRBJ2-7	CASTRADSYEQYF	TGTGCCAGCACCAGAGCGGATTCCTACGAGCAGTACTTC
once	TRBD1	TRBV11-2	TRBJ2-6	CASSYSTGGAGANVLTF	TGTGCCAGCAGCTACTCGACAGGGGGCGCTGGGGCCAACGTCCTGACTTTC
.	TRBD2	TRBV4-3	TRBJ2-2	CASSQEGPGTSGTGELFF	TGCGCCAGCAGCCAAGAGGGTCCCGGGACTAGCGGCACCGGGGAGCTGTTTTTT
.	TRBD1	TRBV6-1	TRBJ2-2	CASSEEPDRVTGELFF	TGTGCCAGCAGTGAAGAGCCGGACAGGGTCACCGGGGAGCTGTTTTTT
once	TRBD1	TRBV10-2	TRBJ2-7	CASSDPDRGIYEQYF	TGCGCCAGCAGTGACCCGGACAGGGGCATCTACGAGCAGTACTTC
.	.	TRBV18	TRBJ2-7	CASSPSGERPPYEQYF	TGTGCCAGCTCACCCTCCGGGGAGCGCCCTCCCTACGAGCAGTACTTC
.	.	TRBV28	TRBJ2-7	CASSPTRQLYEQYF	TGTGCCAGCAGTCCGACCCGACAGTTATACGAGCAGTACTTC
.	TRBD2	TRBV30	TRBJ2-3	CAWNQREARPHTQYF	TGTGCCTGGAATCAGCGGGAGGCCCGCCCGCATACGCAGTATTTT
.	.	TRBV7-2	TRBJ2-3	CASSPHCPSGHSTDTQYF	TGTGCCAGCAGCCCCCATTGCCCAAGCGGGCATAGCACAGATACGCAGTATTTT
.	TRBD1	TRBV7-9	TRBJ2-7	CASSLARGRGNEQYF	TGTGCCAGCAGCTTAGCGAGGGGGCGCGGCAACGAGCAGTACTTC
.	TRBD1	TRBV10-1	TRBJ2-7	CASSGAPGGSQWEQYF	TGCGCCAGCAGTGGAGCTCCAGGGGGCAGTCAGTGGGAGCAGTACTTC
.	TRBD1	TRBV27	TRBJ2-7	CASGKRQGPYEQYF	TGTGCCAGCGGGAAGAGACAGGGCCCCTACGAGCAGTACTTC
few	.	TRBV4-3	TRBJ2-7	CASSQEAQYEQYF	TGCGCCAGCAGCCAAGAAGCACAGTACGAGCAGTACTTC
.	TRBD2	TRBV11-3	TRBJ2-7	CASSLELAGAPEQYF	TGTGCCAGCAGCTTAGAACTAGCGGGAGCACCCGAGCAGTACTTC
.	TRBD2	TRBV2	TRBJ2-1	CASRGTSGNRNEQFF	TGTGCCAGCAGGGGGACTAGCGGGAACCGCAATGAGCAGTTCTTC
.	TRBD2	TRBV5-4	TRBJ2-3	CASSLGREGPTDTQYF	TGTGCCAGCAGCTTGGGGCGGGAGGGCCCCACAGATACGCAGTATTTT
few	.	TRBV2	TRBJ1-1	CASRYRVRCAEAFF	TGTGCCAGCAGGTACAGGGTTCGATGCGCTGAAGCTTTCTTT
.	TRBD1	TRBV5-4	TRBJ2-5	CASSPTGDQETQYF	TGTGCCAGCAGCCCGACAGGGGACCAAGAGACCCAGTACTTC
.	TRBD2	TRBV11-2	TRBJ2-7	CASSSSLAGESYEQYF	TGTGCCAGCAGCTCCTCTCTAGCGGGTGAGTCCTACGAGCAGTACTTC